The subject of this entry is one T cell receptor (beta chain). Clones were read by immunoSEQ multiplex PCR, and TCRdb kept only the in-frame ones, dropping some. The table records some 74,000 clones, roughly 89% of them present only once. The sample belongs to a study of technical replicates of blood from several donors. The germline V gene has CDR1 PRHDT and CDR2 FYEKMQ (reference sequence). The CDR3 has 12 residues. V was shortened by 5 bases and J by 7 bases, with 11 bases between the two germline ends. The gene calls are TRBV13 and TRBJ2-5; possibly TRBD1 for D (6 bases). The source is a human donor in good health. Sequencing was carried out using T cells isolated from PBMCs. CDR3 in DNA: TGTGCCAGCAGCGTACAAGGGGGGACCCAGTACTTC. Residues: CASSVQGGTQYF.